The clone carrying this T cell receptor (beta chain) has more than one count but fewer than ten. Trimming removed 4 bases from V and 6 bases from J, with 15 bases in between. The CDR3 runs to 14 residues. Looked up from germline, CDR1 is SEHNR and CDR2 is FQNEAQ (reference sequence). This record comes from a study of cytomegalovirus exposure and HLA in healthy donors. The PCR ran on 60 Vbeta and 13 Jbeta primers. This table comes from immunoSEQ multiplex PCR, and its TCRdb copy is limited to in-frame clones, with some not included. The data contain some 100,000 clones, roughly four fifths of them singletons.

The sequence was collected from a man aged 50 to 59 in good health and CMV-seronegative. This chain joins TRBV7-9 and TRBJ1-1, with a tentative D call TRBD1 (5 bases). The sample was PBMCs. This CDR3 reads CASSSKAGGAEAFF. In DNA, the CDR3 is TGTGCCAGCAGCTCAAAGGCGGGGGGGGCTGAAGCTTTCTTT.